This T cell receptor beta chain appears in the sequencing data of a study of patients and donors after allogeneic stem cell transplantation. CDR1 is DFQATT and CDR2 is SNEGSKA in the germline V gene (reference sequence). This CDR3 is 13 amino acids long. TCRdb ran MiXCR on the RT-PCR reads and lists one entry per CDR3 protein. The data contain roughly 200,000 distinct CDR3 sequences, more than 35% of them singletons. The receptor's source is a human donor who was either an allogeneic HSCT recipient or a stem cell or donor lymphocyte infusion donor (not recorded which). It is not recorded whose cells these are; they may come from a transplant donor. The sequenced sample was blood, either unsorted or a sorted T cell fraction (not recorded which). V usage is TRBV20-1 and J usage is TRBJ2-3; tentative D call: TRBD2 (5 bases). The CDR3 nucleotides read TGCAGCCCAAAAGTCGGGAAAGCAGATACGCAGTATTTT. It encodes CSPKVGKADTQYF.